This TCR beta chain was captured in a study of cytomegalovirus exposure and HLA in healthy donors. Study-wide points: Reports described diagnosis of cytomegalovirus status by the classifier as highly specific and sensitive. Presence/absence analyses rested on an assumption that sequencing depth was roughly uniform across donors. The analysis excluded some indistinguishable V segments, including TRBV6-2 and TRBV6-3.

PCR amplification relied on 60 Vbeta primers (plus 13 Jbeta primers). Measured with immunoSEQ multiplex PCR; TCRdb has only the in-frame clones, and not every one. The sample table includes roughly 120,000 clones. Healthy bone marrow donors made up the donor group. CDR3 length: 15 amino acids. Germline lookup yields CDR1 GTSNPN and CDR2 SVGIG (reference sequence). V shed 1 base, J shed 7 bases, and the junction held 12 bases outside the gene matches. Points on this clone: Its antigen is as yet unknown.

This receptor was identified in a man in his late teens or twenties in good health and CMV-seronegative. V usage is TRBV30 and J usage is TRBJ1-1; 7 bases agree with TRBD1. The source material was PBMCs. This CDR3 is CAWSALTGTVREAFF. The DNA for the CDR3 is TGTGCCTGGAGTGCCTTGACAGGGACAGTGCGTGAAGCTTTCTTT. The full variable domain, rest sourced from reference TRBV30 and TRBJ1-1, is SQTIHQWPATLVQPVGSPLSLECTVEGTSNPNLYWYRQAAGRGLQLLFYSVGIGQISSEVPQNLSASRPQDRQFILSSKKLLLSDSGFYLCAWSALTGTVREAFFGQGTRLTVV.